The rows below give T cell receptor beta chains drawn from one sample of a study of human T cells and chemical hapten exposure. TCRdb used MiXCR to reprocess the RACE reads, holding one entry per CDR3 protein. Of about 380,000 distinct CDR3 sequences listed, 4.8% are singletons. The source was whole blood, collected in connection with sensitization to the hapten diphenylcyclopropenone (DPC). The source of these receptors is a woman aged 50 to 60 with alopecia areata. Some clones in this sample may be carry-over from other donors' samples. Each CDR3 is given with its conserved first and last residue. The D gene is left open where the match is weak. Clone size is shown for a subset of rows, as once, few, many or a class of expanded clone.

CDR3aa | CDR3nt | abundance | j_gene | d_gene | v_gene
CASSATGYYNSPLHF | TGTGCCAGCAGCGCGACAGGCTACTATAATTCACCCCTCCACTTT | many | TRBJ1-6 | . | TRBV5-6
CSARAFGSGNQPQHF | TGCAGTGCTAGAGCGTTCGGGTCAGGGAATCAGCCCCAGCATTTT | many | TRBJ1-5 | . | TRBV20-1
CASSLDRAGTEAFF | TGCGCCAGCAGCTTGGACAGGGCGGGCACTGAAGCTTTCTTT | many | TRBJ1-1 | . | TRBV5-1
CASSPRVYNEQFF | TGTGCCAGCAGTCCACGGGTATACAATGAGCAGTTCTTC | few | TRBJ2-1 | . | TRBV12-3/TRBV12-4
CASSLGPELFF | TGTGCCAGCAGCTTAGGTCCAGAGCTGTTTTTT | . | TRBJ2-2 | . | TRBV5-5
CASSSGAGGTSNIYTGELFF | TGTGCCAGCAGCTCCGGGGCAGGTGGGACCTCAAACATATACACCGGGGAGCTGTTTTTT | . | TRBJ2-2 | . | TRBV7-9
CASSVISSTYNEQFF | TGTGCCAGTAGTGTGATCTCCTCGACCTACAATGAGCAGTTCTTC | few | TRBJ2-1 | . | TRBV19
CASSHPVKQGQSTDTQYF | TGCGCCAGCAGCCACCCGGTAAAACAGGGGCAAAGCACAGATACGCAGTATTTT | many | TRBJ2-3 | TRBD1 | TRBV5-1
CASSPDRGHEKLFF | TGTGCCAGCAGTCCCGACAGGGGGCACGAAAAACTGTTTTTT | many | TRBJ1-4 | TRBD1 | TRBV28
CASSWTFGNTIYF | TGTGCCAGCAGTTGGACCTTTGGGAACACCATATATTTT | many | TRBJ1-3 | . | TRBV2
CASSRGTGGTWEQYF | TGTGCCAGCAGTCGAGGGACAGGGGGGACCTGGGAGCAGTACTTC | . | TRBJ2-7 | TRBD1 | TRBV6-5
CASSLGTGGTYF | TGTGCCAGCAGCTTAGGGACAGGGGGGACGTATTTT | many | TRBJ2-3 | TRBD1 | TRBV11-2
CASTPFPRQEETQYF | TGTGCCAGCACCCCCTTTCCGAGACAGGAGGAGACCCAGTACTTC | many | TRBJ2-5 | . | TRBV7-9
CSGTVNTEAFF | TGCAGCGGGACGGTGAACACTGAAGCTTTCTTT | many | TRBJ1-1 | . | TRBV29-1
CSARVSQGNSPLHF | TGCAGTGCTAGAGTGAGCCAGGGGAATTCACCCCTCCACTTT | many | TRBJ1-6 | . | TRBV20-1
CASSRSQSSGANVLTF | TGTGCCAGCTCACGCTCCCAGAGCTCTGGGGCCAACGTCCTGACTTTC | . | TRBJ2-6 | . | TRBV18
CSARADREGSEKLFF | TGCAGTGCTAGGGCCGACAGGGAGGGGAGTGAAAAACTGTTTTTT | few | TRBJ1-4 | TRBD1 | TRBV20-1
CASSLRARPTDTQYF | TGTGCCAGCAGTTTACGGGCCAGACCCACAGATACGCAGTATTTT | . | TRBJ2-3 | . | TRBV27
CASSLFIGETQYF | TGTGCCAGCAGTTTATTCATCGGCGAAACGCAGTATTTT | few | TRBJ2-3 | . | TRBV27
CASSYRDSQPQHF | TGTGCCAGCAGCTACCGGGACTCCCAGCCCCAGCATTTT | many | TRBJ1-5 | . | TRBV7-2
CASSFLTREQFF | TGTGCCAGCAGCTTCCTCACTCGGGAGCAGTTCTTC | many | TRBJ2-1 | . | TRBV7-2
CASSYSLNEQFF | TGTGCCAGCAGTTACTCACTCAATGAGCAGTTCTTC | many | TRBJ2-1 | . | TRBV6-2/TRBV6-3
CASSPSGLARTDTQYF | TGTGCCAGCAGTCCGTCGGGACTAGCGAGGACAGATACGCAGTATTTT | . | TRBJ2-3 | TRBD2 | TRBV12-3/TRBV12-4
CASVNMGPEAFF | TGTGCCAGCGTTAACATGGGACCTGAAGCTTTCTTT | many | TRBJ1-1 | . | TRBV12-3/TRBV12-4
CASSPYDRDSSYEQYF | TGTGCCAGCAGTCCCTATGACCGGGACTCGTCCTACGAGCAGTACTTC | many | TRBJ2-7 | . | TRBV28
CASSQGGGRETQYF | TGCGCCAGCTCCCAGGGAGGAGGTAGAGAGACCCAGTACTTC | many | TRBJ2-5 | . | TRBV5-1
CASSEIDGPQHF | TGTGCCAGCAGTGAGATTGATGGACCCCAGCATTTT | many | TRBJ1-5 | . | TRBV2
CASTTLGASGGGTQYF | TGTGCCAGCACCACCCTGGGGGCTAGCGGGGGAGGTACGCAGTATTTT | many | TRBJ2-3 | TRBD2 | TRBV28
CSARGETDTQYF | TGCAGTGCTAGGGGGGAAACAGATACGCAGTATTTT | . | TRBJ2-3 | . | TRBV20-1
CSAAEETEAFF | TGCAGTGCGGCCGAGGAGACTGAAGCTTTCTTT | . | TRBJ1-1 | . | TRBV20-1
CASSLDPPGTDTQYF | TGTGCCAGCAGCTTAGACCCCCCTGGCACAGATACGCAGTATTTT | . | TRBJ2-3 | . | TRBV7-6
CASSYGTRGNEQFF | TGTGCCAGCAGTTACGGGACTAGGGGTAATGAGCAGTTCTTC | many | TRBJ2-1 | TRBD2 | TRBV6-5
CASSLYRGYSYEQYF | TGTGCCAGCAGCCTTTACAGGGGATACTCCTACGAGCAGTACTTC | many | TRBJ2-7 | TRBD1 | TRBV28